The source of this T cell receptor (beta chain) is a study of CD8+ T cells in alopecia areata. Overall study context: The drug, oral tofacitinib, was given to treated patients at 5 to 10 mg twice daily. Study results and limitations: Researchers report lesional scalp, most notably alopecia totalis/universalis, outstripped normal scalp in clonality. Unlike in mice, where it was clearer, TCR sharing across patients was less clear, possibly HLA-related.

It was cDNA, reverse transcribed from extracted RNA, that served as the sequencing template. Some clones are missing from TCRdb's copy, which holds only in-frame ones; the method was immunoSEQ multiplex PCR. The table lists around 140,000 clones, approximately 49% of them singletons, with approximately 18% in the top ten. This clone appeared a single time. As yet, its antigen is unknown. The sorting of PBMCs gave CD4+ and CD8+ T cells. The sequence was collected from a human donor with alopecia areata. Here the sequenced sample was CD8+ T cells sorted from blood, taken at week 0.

CDR3 protein: CASSWSNRDRDLREQYF. The CDR3, as DNA: TGTGCCAGCAGCTGGTCTAATCGGGACAGGGATCTCCGAGAGCAGTACTTC. The chain couples TRBV7-9 to TRBJ2-7; 9 nucleotides line up with TRBD1. Germline V CDR1 and CDR2: SEHNR, FQNEAQ (reference sequence). The V and J ends lost 4 bases and 7 bases, in that order; junction bases with no gene match: 17. This CDR3 comprises 17 residues. Combining the CDR3 with reference TRBV7-9 and TRBJ2-7 gives the whole variable domain DTGVSQNPRHKITKRGQNVTFRCDPISEHNRLYWYRQTLGQGPEFLTYFQNEAQLEKSRLLSDRFSAERPKGSFSTLEIQRTEQGDSAMYLCASSWSNRDRDLREQYFGPGTRLTVT.